Listed below are T cell receptor beta chains from one sample, sequenced in a study of cytomegalovirus exposure and HLA in healthy donors. TCRdb's copy holds only in-frame clones and misses some; the assay was immunoSEQ multiplex PCR. The table records some 120,000 clones, over 75% of them present only once. Sequenced material: PBMCs. These receptors were collected from a man aged 18 to 30 in good health and CMV-seropositive. CDR3s include the opening cysteine and the closing phenylalanine or tryptophan. A D gene is named only where the DNA matches it firmly. Clone sizes are given selectively: once, few, many, or a class where the clone is expanded.

D gene	V gene	J gene	clone size	CDR3 protein	CDR3 DNA
TRBD2	TRBV11-2	TRBJ2-2	.	CASSLSLAGGPSDGELFF	TGTGCCAGCAGCTTAAGCTTAGCGGGAGGGCCGTCAGACGGGGAGCTGTTTTTT
.	TRBV5-1	TRBJ1-1	.	CASSLDGGLITEAFF	TGCGCCAGCAGCTTGGATGGAGGGTTGATCACTGAAGCTTTCTTT
.	TRBV30	TRBJ1-4	.	CAWSVFGLKKLFF	TGTGCCTGGAGTGTATTCGGTTTAAAAAAACTGTTTTTT
.	TRBV19	TRBJ1-4	.	CASSCGGRKLFF	TGTGCCAGTAGTTGTGGGGGCAGAAAACTGTTTTTT
TRBD1	TRBV15	TRBJ1-2	.	CATSSRDRATNYGYTF	TGTGCCACCAGCAGCCGGGACAGGGCAACTAACTATGGCTACACCTTC
.	TRBV28	TRBJ2-3	.	CASSLVETPIQYF	TGTGCCAGCAGTTTAGTGGAGACCCCCATACAGTATTTT
TRBD1	TRBV5-1	TRBJ1-2	.	CASSSGQGAGAGYTF	TGCGCCAGCAGCTCCGGACAGGGGGCTGGGGCTGGCTACACCTTC
TRBD2	TRBV5-8	TRBJ2-1	.	CASSVLAGALSNNEQFF	TGTGCCAGCAGCGTACTAGCGGGGGCCCTTTCGAACAATGAGCAGTTCTTC
TRBD1	TRBV5-1	TRBJ1-2	.	CASSLAGTANYGYTF	TGCGCCAGCAGCTTGGCCGGGACAGCTAACTATGGCTACACCTTC
.	TRBV5-1	TRBJ2-5	.	CASQPWRGREETQYF	TGCGCCAGTCAACCCTGGCGGGGTAGGGAAGAGACCCAGTACTTC
.	TRBV6-1	TRBJ2-7	.	CASRDTGLADEQYF	TGTGCCAGCCGGGACACAGGGTTGGCAGACGAGCAGTACTTC
.	TRBV6-1	TRBJ1-1	.	CASSGYMNTEAFF	TGTGCCAGCAGTGGGTACATGAACACTGAAGCTTTCTTT
.	TRBV9	TRBJ2-1	.	CASSVAVASNEQFF	TGTGCCAGCAGCGTTGCAGTAGCGTCCAATGAGCAGTTCTTC
.	TRBV27	TRBJ2-1	.	CASSLTDGGLWNEQFF	TGTGCCAGCAGTCTTACCGACGGAGGTCTCTGGAATGAGCAGTTCTTC
.	TRBV19	TRBJ1-6	.	CASSMGGGSPLHF	TGTGCCAGTAGTATGGGGGGTGGTTCACCCCTCCACTTT
.	TRBV7-6	TRBJ2-7	once	CASSLGRGGYEQYF	TGTGCCAGCAGCTTAGGACGGGGAGGCTACGAGCAGTACTTC
TRBD1	TRBV28	TRBJ2-7	.	CASSFQGALYEQYF	TGTGCCAGCAGTTTTCAGGGGGCCCTCTACGAGCAGTACTTC
TRBD2	TRBV5-4	TRBJ2-7	once	CASSTTSGVTGEQYF	TGTGCCAGCAGCACGACTAGCGGGGTAACTGGCGAGCAGTACTTC
.	TRBV14	TRBJ1-2	.	CASSQDRSGYTF	TGTGCCAGCAGCCAAGACCGAAGCGGCTACACCTTC
TRBD2	TRBV18	TRBJ2-1	.	CASSAGGGRAQNEQFF	TGTGCCAGCTCGGCCGGGGGCGGGAGGGCCCAGAATGAGCAGTTCTTC
TRBD1	TRBV6-5	TRBJ1-2	.	CAAGTGVGLVYGYTF	TGTGCCGCCGGGACAGGGGTCGGCTTAGTCTATGGCTACACCTTC
.	TRBV5-4	TRBJ1-2	.	CASSRKQVSFDGYTF	TGTGCCAGCAGCAGAAAACAGGTATCTTTTGATGGCTACACCTTC
TRBD1	TRBV6-5	TRBJ1-2	few	CASSYGTENGYTF	TGTGCCAGCAGTTACGGGACAGAGAATGGCTACACCTTC
TRBD1	TRBV28	TRBJ2-2	.	CASRFRDRNTGELFF	TGTGCCAGCCGCTTCCGGGACAGGAACACCGGGGAGCTGTTTTTT
TRBD2	TRBV30	TRBJ2-7	.	CAWKIAGGLEQYF	TGTGCCTGGAAGATAGCGGGAGGGCTCGAGCAGTACTTC
TRBD2	TRBV30	TRBJ2-1	few	CAWTIAGAAQEQFF	TGTGCCTGGACCATAGCGGGAGCCGCACAGGAGCAGTTCTTC
.	TRBV14	TRBJ2-7	few	CASSLRGAGEQYF	TGTGCCAGCAGCCTTCGAGGGGCGGGGGAGCAGTACTTC
.	TRBV7-9	TRBJ1-1	.	CASSGRQAKTEAFF	TGTGCCAGCAGCGGGAGACAGGCAAAAACTGAAGCTTTCTTT
.	TRBV5-1	TRBJ2-2	.	CASRLQTGSTGELFF	TGCGCCAGCAGGCTCCAGACTGGGTCGACCGGGGAGCTGTTTTTT
.	TRBV30	TRBJ2-7	.	CAWLGVAYEQYF	TGTGCCTGGCTAGGAGTGGCCTACGAGCAGTACTTC
TRBD2	TRBV15	TRBJ2-5	.	CATSSRGGEETQYF	TGTGCCACCAGCAGCCGGGGGGGCGAAGAGACCCAGTACTTC
.	TRBV4-1	TRBJ1-1	.	CASNVFGGGLKNTEAFF	TGCGCCAGCAACGTGTTCGGGGGAGGACTAAAGAACACTGAAGCTTTCTTT
.	TRBV19	TRBJ1-5	.	CASSIWGVGQPQHF	TGTGCCAGTAGTATATGGGGCGTAGGTCAGCCCCAGCATTTT
.	TRBV27	TRBJ2-5	.	CASSLSQGLIQETQYF	TGTGCCAGCAGTTTATCTCAGGGACTTATTCAAGAGACCCAGTACTTC
.	TRBV4-2	TRBJ2-1	.	CASSQLLSPNDEQFF	TGTGCCAGCAGCCAGTTACTATCTCCCAATGATGAGCAGTTCTTC
.	TRBV19	TRBJ2-7	.	CASSIPGPGTYEQYF	TGTGCCAGTAGTATACCGGGCCCAGGGACCTACGAGCAGTACTTC
TRBD1	TRBV2	TRBJ1-2	.	CAGQGAKGYTF	TGTGCCGGACAGGGGGCAAAGGGCTACACCTTC
.	TRBV5-1	TRBJ1-5	.	CASSLGTDQPQHF	TGCGCCAGCAGCTTGGGAACAGATCAGCCCCAGCATTTT
TRBD1	TRBV6-5	TRBJ2-2	.	CASSYKTGAPRGELFF	TGTGCCAGCAGTTATAAAACAGGGGCCCCCCGAGGGGAGCTGTTTTTT
TRBD1	TRBV19	TRBJ1-1	once	CASNEHDRDTEAFF	TGTGCCAGTAATGAACACGACAGGGACACTGAAGCTTTCTTT